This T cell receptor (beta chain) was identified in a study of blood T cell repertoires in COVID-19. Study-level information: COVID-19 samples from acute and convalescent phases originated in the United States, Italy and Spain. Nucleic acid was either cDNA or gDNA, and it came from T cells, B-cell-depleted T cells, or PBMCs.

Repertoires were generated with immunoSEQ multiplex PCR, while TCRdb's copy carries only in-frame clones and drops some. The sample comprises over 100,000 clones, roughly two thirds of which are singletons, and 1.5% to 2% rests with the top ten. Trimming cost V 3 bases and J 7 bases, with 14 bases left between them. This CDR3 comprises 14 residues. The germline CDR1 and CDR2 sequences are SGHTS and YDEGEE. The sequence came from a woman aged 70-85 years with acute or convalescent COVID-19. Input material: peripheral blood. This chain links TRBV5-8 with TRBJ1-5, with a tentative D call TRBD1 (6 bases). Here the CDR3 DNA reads TGTGCCAGCAGCTCGAGGGCAGGGGTACAGCCCCAGCATTTT. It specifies CASSSRAGVQPQHF.